At least ten counts were recorded for the clone carrying this T cell receptor beta chain. Antigen: not known. The source of the blood RNA was unsorted whole blood, and germline DNA was extracted as well. A constant-region primer served to make TCR beta cDNA from roughly 460 ng total RNA. A slightly modified ARM-PCR protocol with three nested multiplex PCR rounds produced these TCR beta libraries. The two initial PCR rounds, 9 to 11 cycles each, used TRBV1-TRBV30 forward and C-beta reverse primers. TCRdb redid the calling of the multiplex PCR reads with MiXCR, one entry per CDR3 protein. The data hold about 310,000 distinct CDR3 sequences, with approximately 58% observed a single time. This entry belongs to a study of tumor-infiltrating lymphocytes in primary liver carcinoma. The wider study: Surgical resection served as treatment for the primary liver carcinoma of these patients. Each of the growths was stage T1-T3 N0M0, extending about 4.2 to 10 cm across. Regarding the study as a whole: Lesser overlap characterized tumor-adjacent and tumor-blood pairs relative to tumor region pairs. The top-250-clone fraction was significantly higher in tumors than in blood (p = 0.039).

Germline V gives CDR1 MNHEY, CDR2 SVGEGT. V was shortened by 0 bases and J by 5 bases, with 4 bases between the two germline ends. The CDR3 is 13 amino acids. V and J are TRBV6-2 or TRBV6-3 and TRBJ2-2; no definite D call. The sequence came from a woman aged 25 to 39 with primary liver carcinoma and hepatitis B virus infection. The specimen was peripheral blood. In DNA, the CDR3 is TGTGCCAGCAGTTACTCGGAGACCGGGGAGCTGTTTTTT. The encoded protein is CASSYSETGELFF.